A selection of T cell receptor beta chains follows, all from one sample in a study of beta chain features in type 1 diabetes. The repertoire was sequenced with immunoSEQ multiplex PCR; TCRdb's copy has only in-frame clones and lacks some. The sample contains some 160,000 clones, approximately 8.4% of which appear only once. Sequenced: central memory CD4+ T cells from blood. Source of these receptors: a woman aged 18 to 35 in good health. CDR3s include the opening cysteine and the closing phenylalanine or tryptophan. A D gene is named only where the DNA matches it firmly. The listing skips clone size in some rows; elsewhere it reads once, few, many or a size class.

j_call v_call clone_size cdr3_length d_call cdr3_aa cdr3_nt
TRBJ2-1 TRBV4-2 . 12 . CASSEEDNEQFF TGTGCCAGCAGCGAGGAAGACAATGAGCAGTTCTTC
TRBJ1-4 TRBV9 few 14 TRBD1 CASSVGQGGEKLFF TGTGCCAGCAGCGTAGGACAGGGGGGTGAAAAACTGTTTTTT
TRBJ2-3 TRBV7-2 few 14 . CASSLGRGAHTQYF TGTGCCAGCAGCTTAGGCCGGGGGGCCCATACGCAGTATTTT
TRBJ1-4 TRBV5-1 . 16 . CASSLAGSGGNEKLFF TGCGCCAGCAGCTTGGCCGGGTCCGGGGGTAATGAAAAACTGTTTTTT
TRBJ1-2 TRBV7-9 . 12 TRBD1 CASSPTGSGYTF TGTGCCAGCAGCCCGACAGGGAGTGGCTACACCTTC
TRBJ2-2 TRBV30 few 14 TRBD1 CAWRSTGSGGELFF TGTGCCTGGAGGTCGACAGGGAGCGGCGGGGAGCTGTTTTTT
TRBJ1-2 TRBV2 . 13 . CASSEGRESGYTF TGTGCCAGCAGTGAAGGCAGGGAATCTGGCTACACCTTC
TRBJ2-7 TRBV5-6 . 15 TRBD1 CASSLGTGENYEQYF TGTGCCAGCAGCCTTGGGACAGGGGAGAACTACGAGCAGTACTTC
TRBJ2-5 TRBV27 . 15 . CASSLSRQGTETQYF TGTGCCAGCAGTTTATCAAGGCAGGGGACGGAGACCCAGTACTTC
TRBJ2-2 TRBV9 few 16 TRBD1 CASSADRDSRTGELFF TGTGCCAGCAGCGCCGACCGGGACAGCCGAACCGGGGAGCTGTTTTTT
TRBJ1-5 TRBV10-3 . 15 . CAISANGGIGEPQHF TGTGCCATCAGTGCAAATGGGGGGATTGGTGAGCCCCAGCATTTT
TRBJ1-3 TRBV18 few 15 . CASSSGQSPGNTIYF TGTGCCAGCTCATCGGGACAAAGCCCTGGAAACACCATATATTTT
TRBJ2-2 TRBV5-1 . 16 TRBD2 CASSLDAGGFTGELFF TGCGCCAGCAGCTTGGATGCGGGGGGATTCACCGGGGAGCTGTTTTTT
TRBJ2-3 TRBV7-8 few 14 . CASSFSGVSDTQYF TGTGCCAGCAGCTTTTCGGGGGTGTCAGATACGCAGTATTTT
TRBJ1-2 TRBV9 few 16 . CASNPLPDGQIYGYTF TGTGCCAGCAATCCCCTCCCGGATGGACAGATCTATGGCTACACCTTC
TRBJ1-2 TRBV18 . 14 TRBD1 CASSPQDREGGYTF TGTGCCAGCTCACCGCAGGACAGGGAGGGTGGCTACACCTTC
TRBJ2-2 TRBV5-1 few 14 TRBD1 CASSSGTGNGELFF TGCGCCAGCAGCTCCGGGACAGGCAACGGGGAGCTGTTTTTT
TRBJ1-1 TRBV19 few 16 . CASSSRRGGLNTEAFF TGTGCCAGTAGTAGTAGAAGGGGAGGCTTGAACACTGAAGCTTTCTTT
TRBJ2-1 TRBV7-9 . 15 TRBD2 CASSELAGVIDEQFF TGTGCCAGCAGCGAACTAGCGGGAGTTATAGATGAGCAGTTCTTC
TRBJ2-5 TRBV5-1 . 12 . CASSTEGETQYF TGCGCCAGCAGCACGGAGGGAGAGACCCAGTACTTC
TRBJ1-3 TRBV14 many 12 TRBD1 CASSATGDTIYF TGTGCCAGCAGCGCTACAGGGGACACCATATATTTT
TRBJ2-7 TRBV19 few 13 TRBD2 CASSMSLAGEQYF TGTGCCAGTAGTATGTCCCTAGCGGGAGAGCAGTACTTC
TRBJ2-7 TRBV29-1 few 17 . CSVEGGSGDLGSYEQYF TGCAGCGTTGAAGGGGGCTCGGGGGATCTCGGCTCCTACGAGCAGTACTTC
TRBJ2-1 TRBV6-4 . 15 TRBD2 CASSEASGGYNEQFF TGTGCCAGCAGTGAGGCTAGCGGGGGATACAATGAGCAGTTCTTC
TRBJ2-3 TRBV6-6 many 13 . CASSQSRADTQYF TGTGCCAGCAGCCAGTCTAGAGCAGATACGCAGTATTTT
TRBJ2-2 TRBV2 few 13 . CASSTQGTGELFF TGTGCCAGCAGCACGCAGGGAACCGGGGAGCTGTTTTTT
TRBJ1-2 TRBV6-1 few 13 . CASSFGSFYGYTF TGTGCCAGCAGTTTTGGCTCGTTTTATGGCTACACCTTC
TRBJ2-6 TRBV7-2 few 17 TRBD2 CASSFSGGAAGANVLTF TGTGCCAGCAGCTTCAGCGGGGGGGCTGCTGGGGCCAACGTCCTGACTTTC
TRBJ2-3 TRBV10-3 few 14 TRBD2 CAISESGRADTQYF TGTGCCATCAGTGAGTCGGGGAGGGCAGATACGCAGTATTTT
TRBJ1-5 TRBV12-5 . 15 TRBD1 CASGAGTGGFQPQHF TGTGCTAGTGGTGCCGGCACAGGGGGCTTTCAGCCCCAGCATTTT
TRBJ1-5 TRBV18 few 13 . CASSPGNNQPQHF TGTGCCAGCTCACCAGGCAACAATCAGCCCCAGCATTTT
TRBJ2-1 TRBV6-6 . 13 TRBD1 CASSSTGEDEQFF TGTGCCAGCAGCTCTACAGGGGAAGATGAGCAGTTCTTC
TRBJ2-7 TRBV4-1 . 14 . CASSLLTDSYEQYF TGCGCCAGCAGCCTATTGACAGATTCCTACGAGCAGTACTTC
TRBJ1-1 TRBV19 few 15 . CASSRRHSEDTEAFF TGTGCCAGTAGTCGCCGACATAGCGAGGACACTGAAGCTTTCTTT
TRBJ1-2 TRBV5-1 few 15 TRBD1 CASSPGQGNHYGYTF TGCGCCAGCAGCCCCGGACAGGGGAACCACTATGGCTACACCTTC
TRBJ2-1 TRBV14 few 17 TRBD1 CASSPFFGTGGYNEQFF TGTGCCAGCAGCCCCTTCTTCGGGACAGGGGGATACAATGAGCAGTTCTTC
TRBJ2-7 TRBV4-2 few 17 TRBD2 CASSPSLVRETSYEQYF TGTGCCAGCAGCCCCTCTTTAGTGCGGGAGACCTCCTACGAGCAGTACTTC
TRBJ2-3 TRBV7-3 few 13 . CASRSGSVDTQYF TGTGCCAGCAGGTCCGGGAGTGTTGATACGCAGTATTTT
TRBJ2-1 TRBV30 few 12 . CAWGGRHNEQFF TGTGCCTGGGGAGGGCGGCACAATGAGCAGTTCTTC
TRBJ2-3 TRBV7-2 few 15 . CASSSLGGEANTQYF TGTGCCAGCAGCTCCTTAGGGGGGGAGGCAAATACGCAGTATTTT
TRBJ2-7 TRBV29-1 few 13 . CSVGGRGSYEQYF TGCAGCGTTGGAGGCAGGGGCTCCTACGAGCAGTACTTC
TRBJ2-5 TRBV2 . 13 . CASSEGYQETQYF TGTGCCAGCAGTGAAGGCTATCAAGAGACCCAGTACTTC
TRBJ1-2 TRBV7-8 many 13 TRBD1 CASSSDREYGYTF TGTGCCAGCAGCTCGGACAGGGAGTATGGCTACACCTTC
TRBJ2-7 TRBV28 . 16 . CASFPAQGQGTYEQYF TGTGCCAGTTTCCCTGCCCAGGGGCAGGGGACCTACGAGCAGTACTTC
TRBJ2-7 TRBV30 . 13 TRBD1 CAWNLDRGDEQYF TGTGCCTGGAACCTGGACAGGGGGGACGAGCAGTACTTC
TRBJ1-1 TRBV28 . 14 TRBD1 CASSSGQRDTEAFF TGTGCCAGCAGTTCGGGACAGCGAGACACTGAAGCTTTCTTT
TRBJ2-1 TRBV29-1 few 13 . CSVVRGGINEQFF TGCAGCGTTGTACGAGGAGGGATTAATGAGCAGTTCTTC
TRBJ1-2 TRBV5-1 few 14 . CASSLTQINYGYTF TGCGCCAGCAGTTTAACGCAGATAAACTATGGCTACACCTTC